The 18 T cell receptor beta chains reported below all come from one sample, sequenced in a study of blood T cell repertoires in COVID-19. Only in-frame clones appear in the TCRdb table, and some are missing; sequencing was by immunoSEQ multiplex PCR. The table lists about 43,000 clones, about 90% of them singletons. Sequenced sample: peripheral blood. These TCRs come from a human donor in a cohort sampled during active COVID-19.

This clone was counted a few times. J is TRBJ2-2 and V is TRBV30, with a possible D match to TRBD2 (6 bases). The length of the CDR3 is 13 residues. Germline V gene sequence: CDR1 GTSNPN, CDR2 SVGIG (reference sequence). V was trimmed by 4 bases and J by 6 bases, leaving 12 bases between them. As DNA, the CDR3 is TGTGCCTGGACCGTCGGAGGGTCCGGGGAGCTGTTTTTT. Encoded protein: CAWTVGGSGELFF.

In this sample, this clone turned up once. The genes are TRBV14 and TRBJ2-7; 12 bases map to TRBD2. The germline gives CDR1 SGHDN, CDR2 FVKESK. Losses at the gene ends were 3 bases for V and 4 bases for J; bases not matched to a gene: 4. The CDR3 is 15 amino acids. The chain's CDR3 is CASSHMTSGSYEQYF. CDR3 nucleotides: TGTGCCAGCAGCCATATGACTAGCGGGAGTTACGAGCAGTACTTC.

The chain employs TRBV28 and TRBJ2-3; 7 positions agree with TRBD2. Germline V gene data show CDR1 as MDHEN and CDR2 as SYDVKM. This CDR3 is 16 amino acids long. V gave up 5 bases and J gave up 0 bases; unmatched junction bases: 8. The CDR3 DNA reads TGTGCCAGCAGTCGCCAACGACTAGCTAGCACAGATACGCAGTATTTT. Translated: CASSRQRLASTDTQYF.

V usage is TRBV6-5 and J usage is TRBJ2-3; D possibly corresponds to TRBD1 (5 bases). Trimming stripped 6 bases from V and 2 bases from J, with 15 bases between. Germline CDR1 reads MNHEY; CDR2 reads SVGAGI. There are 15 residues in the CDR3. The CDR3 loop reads CASRLRQYHTDTQYF. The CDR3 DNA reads TGTGCCAGCAGGCTTAGACAGTACCACACAGATACGCAGTATTTT.

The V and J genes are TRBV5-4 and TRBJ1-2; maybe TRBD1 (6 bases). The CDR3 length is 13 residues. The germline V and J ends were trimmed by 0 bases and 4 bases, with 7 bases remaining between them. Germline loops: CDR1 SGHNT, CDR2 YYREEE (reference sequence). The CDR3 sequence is CASSLADSYGYTF. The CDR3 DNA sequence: TGTGCCAGCAGCTTGGCGGACAGCTATGGCTACACCTTC.

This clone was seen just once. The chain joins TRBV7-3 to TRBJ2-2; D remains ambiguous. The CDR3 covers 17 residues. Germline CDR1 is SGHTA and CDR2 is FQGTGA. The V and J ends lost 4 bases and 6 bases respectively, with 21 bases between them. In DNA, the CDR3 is TGTGCCAGCAGCTCCCATCCCTCGCAAGCTGTTCCCGGGGAGCTGTTTTTT. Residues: CASSSHPSQAVPGELFF.

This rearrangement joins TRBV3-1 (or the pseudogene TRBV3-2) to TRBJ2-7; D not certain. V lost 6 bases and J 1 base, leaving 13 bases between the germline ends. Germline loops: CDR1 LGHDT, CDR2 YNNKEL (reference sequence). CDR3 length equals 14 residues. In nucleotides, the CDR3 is TGTGCCAGCAGTCCAGACATGGTTTCCTACGAGCAGTACTTC. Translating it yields CASSPDMVSYEQYF.

The CDR3: CASSLSSSGSFRDTQYF. CDR3 bases: TGTGCCAGCAGTTTATCTTCTAGCGGGAGTTTCAGAGATACGCAGTATTTT. The V gene is TRBV27, the J gene TRBJ2-3; TRBD2 aligns across 10 bases. Germline assignment: CDR1 MNHEY and CDR2 SMNVEV (reference sequence). This CDR3 is built from 17 residues. V lost 0 bases to trimming and J lost 5 bases; unmatched junction nucleotides: 8.

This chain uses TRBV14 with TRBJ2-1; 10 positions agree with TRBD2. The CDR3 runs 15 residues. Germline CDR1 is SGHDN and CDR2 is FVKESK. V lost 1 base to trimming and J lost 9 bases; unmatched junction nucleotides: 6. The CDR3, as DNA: TGTGCCAGCAGCCAAGGGACTAGCGGCCTCGGTGAGCAGTTCTTC. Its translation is CASSQGTSGLGEQFF.

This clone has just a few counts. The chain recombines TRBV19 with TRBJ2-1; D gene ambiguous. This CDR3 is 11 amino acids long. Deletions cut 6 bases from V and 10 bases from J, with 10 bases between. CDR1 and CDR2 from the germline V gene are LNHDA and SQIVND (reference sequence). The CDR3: CASRFSIEQFF. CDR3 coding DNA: TGTGCCAGTAGGTTCTCTATCGAGCAGTTCTTC. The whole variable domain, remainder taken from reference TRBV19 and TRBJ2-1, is DGGITQSPKYLFRKEGQNVTLSCEQNLNHDAMYWYRQDPGQGLRLIYYSQIVNDFQKGDIAEGYSVSREKKESFPLTVTSAQKNPTAFYLCASRFSIEQFFGPGTRLTVL.

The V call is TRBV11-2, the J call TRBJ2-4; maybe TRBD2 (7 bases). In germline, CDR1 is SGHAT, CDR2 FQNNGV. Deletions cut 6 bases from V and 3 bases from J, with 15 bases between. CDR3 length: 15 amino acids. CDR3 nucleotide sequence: TGTGCCAGCAGACATCAGGGGACTATCAAAAACATTCAGTACTTC. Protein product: CASRHQGTIKNIQYF.

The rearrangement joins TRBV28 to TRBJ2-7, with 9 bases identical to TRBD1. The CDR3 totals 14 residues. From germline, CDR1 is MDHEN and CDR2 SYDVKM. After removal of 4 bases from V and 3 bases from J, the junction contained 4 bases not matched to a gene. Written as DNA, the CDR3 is TGTGCCAGCAGTTCGGGACAGGGAAGCTACGAGCAGTACTTC. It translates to CASSSGQGSYEQYF.

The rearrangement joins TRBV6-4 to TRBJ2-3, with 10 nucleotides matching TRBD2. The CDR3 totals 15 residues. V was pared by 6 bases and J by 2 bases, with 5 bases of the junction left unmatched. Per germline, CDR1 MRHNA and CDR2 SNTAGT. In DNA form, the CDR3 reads TGTGCCAGCAGCCCCCTAGCGGGGGTCACAGATACGCAGTATTTT. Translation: CASSPLAGVTDTQYF.

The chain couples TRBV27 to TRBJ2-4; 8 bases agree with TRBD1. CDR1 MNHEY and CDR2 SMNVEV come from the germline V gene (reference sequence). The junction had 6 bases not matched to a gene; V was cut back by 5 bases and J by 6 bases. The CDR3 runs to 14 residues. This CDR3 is CASSAYRGVNIQYF. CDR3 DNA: TGTGCCAGCAGTGCCTACAGGGGGGTAAACATTCAGTACTTC.

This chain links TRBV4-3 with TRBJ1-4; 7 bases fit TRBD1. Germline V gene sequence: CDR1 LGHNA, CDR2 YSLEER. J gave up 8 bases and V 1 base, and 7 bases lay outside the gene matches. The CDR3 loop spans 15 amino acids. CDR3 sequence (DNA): TGCGCCAGCAGCCAAGGTGAGGGGGCCGGCGAAAAACTGTTTTTT. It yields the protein CASSQGEGAGEKLFF.

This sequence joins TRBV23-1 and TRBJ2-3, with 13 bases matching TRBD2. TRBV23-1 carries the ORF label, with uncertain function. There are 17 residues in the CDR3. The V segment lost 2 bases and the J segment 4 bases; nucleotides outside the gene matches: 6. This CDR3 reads CASSQRGTSGISDTQYF. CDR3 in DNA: TGCGCCAGCAGTCAACGCGGGACTAGCGGGATATCAGATACGCAGTATTTT.

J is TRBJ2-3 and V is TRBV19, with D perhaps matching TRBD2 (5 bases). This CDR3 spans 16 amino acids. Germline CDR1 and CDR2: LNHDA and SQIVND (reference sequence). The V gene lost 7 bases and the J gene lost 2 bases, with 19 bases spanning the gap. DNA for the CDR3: TGTGCCAGTACCCCGCTGGGAGCGGTGCCCACAGATACGCAGTATTTT. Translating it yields CASTPLGAVPTDTQYF.

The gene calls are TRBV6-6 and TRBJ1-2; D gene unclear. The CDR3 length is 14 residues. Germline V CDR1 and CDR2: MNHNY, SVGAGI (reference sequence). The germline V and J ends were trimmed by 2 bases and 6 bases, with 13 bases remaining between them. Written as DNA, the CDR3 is TGTGCCAGCAGTTACAATCGGGGTCGCGATGGCTACACCTTC. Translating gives CASSYNRGRDGYTF.